These 5 T cell receptor beta chains share one sample of origin, sequenced in a study of blood T cell repertoires in COVID-19. This table comes from immunoSEQ multiplex PCR, and its TCRdb copy is limited to in-frame clones, with some not included. The table lists 300,000 to 400,000 clones, around nine tenths of them singletons. The material sequenced was PBMCs or T cells enriched from blood (not recorded which). The source of these receptors is a man in his 60s who had recovered from COVID-19.

The CDR3 here is CASSKIPDWTVSYEQYF. In DNA, the CDR3 is TGTGCCAGCAGCAAGATCCCCGACTGGACAGTCAGTTACGAGCAGTACTTC. V is TRBV21-1 and J is TRBJ2-7; the table calls TRBD1, which could not be checked here. TRBV21-1 is annotated as a pseudogene. CDR3 length: 17 amino acids.

The chain combines TRBV7-9 with TRBJ1-1; TRBD1 is a possible D gene (5 bases). V lost 5 bases and J 1 base, leaving 17 bases between the germline ends. Germline assignment: CDR1 SEHNR and CDR2 FQNEAQ (reference sequence). This CDR3 contains 16 residues. CDR3 sequence: CASSGHQGVPNTEAFF. The DNA for the CDR3 is TGTGCCAGCAGCGGACATCAAGGGGTGCCGAACACTGAAGCTTTCTTT. The whole variable domain, remainder taken from reference TRBV7-9 and TRBJ1-1, is DTGVSQNPRHKITKRGQNVTFRCDPISEHNRLYWYRQTLGQGPEFLTYFQNEAQLEKSRLLSDRFSAERPKGSFSTLEIQRTEQGDSAMYLCASSGHQGVPNTEAFFGQGTRLTVV.

This clone has just one count. V usage is TRBV4-1 and J usage is TRBJ2-7; 9 bases agree with TRBD1. The germline CDR1 and CDR2 sequences are MGHRA and YSYEKL. Losses at the gene ends were 0 bases for V and 3 bases for J; bases not matched to a gene: 12. CDR3 size: 18 residues. The CDR3: CASSQDNPMGQGVYEQYF. In DNA, the CDR3 is TGCGCCAGCAGCCAAGATAACCCAATGGGACAGGGTGTCTACGAGCAGTACTTC.

This chain joins TRBV7-3 and TRBJ2-1; TRBD1 matches at 7 bases. Germline values: CDR1 SGHTA, CDR2 FQGTGA. This CDR3 region has 16 residues. V shed 5 bases, J shed 4 bases, and the junction held 11 bases outside the gene matches. The CDR3 is CASSPGGSGGYNEQFF. DNA of the CDR3: TGTGCCAGCAGCCCAGGGGGATCTGGGGGATACAATGAGCAGTTCTTC.

This sequence joins TRBV7-8 and TRBJ1-2, with 8 nucleotides matching TRBD1. The V gene end was trimmed by 1 base and the J gene end by 5 bases; junction bases not matched to a gene: 3. The length of the CDR3 is 14 residues. CDR1 and CDR2 from the germline V gene are SGHVS and FQNEAQ. The CDR3 DNA sequence: TGTGCCAGCAGCTTAGGGGGACAGGCTTATGGCTACACCTTC. Translating gives CASSLGGQAYGYTF.